This is a list of T cell receptor beta chains from one sample in a study of response to subunit inactivated influenza vaccine. MiXCR, applied by TCRdb to the RT-PCR reads, yields one record per CDR3 protein. The sample holds about 500,000 distinct CDR3 sequences, about 15% seen once. Sequenced here: CD4+ T cells sorted from PBMCs, sampled around 25 months after vaccination. These receptor sequences come from a man aged 50 to 69 who received an inactivated influenza vaccine. The conserved cysteine and the conserved F or W are not part of the CDR3 here. Rows may omit the clone size; those that give it use once, few, many or a size class.

abundance,v_gene,CDR3aa
few,TRBV10-3,AIRLTGGEDTQY
few,TRBV18,ASSPDGFGVGYT
.,TRBV5-1,ASSSGTRLSTDTQY
.,TRBV12-3/TRBV12-4,ASSLWGEGAEAF
few,TRBV10-1,ASSTGASTDTQY
many,TRBV5-1,ASSLDWGTEQY
.,TRBV5-1,ASSLEVTTEAF
few,TRBV12-3/TRBV12-4,ASKGTGTAGEKLF
.,TRBV10-3,AISVDSTGELF
.,TRBV12-5,ASGLVKWRVPHEQY
.,TRBV27,ASKGERKETQY
few,TRBV9,ASSPWGGSYNEQF
few,TRBV7-2,ASSRTGTDNQPQH
.,TRBV30,AWSVGGEQY
many,TRBV20-1,SAREGAYSYEQY
.,TRBV11-2,ASSIRSTGVRAYEQY
few,TRBV5-1,ASSLSTLVQETQY
few,TRBV5-1,ASRISTSGDFF
.,TRBV6-2/TRBV6-3,ASNSDRSGYEQY
.,TRBV6-1,ASSNTGVVRTYTEAF
.,TRBV20-1,SASRAVSYEQY
.,TRBV12-3/TRBV12-4,ASSRTGSPNTEAF
.,TRBV12-3/TRBV12-4,ASSLTVLHETQY
many,TRBV5-1,ASSPKGEYGYT
.,TRBV19,ASSIVAAENQPQH
few,TRBV5-1,ASSLSVINSGEQY
many,TRBV7-2,ASSLGKGNQPQH
.,TRBV28,ASRPGTQPSTDTQY
.,TRBV24-1,ATSGWVADTQY
.,TRBV27,ASSAWTGGKNTEAF
.,TRBV12-5,ASGLQGNTEAF
many,TRBV20-1,SARDVLGISTDTQY
.,TRBV12-3/TRBV12-4,ASSLDQDLGTEAF
.,TRBV6-1,ASSRTRTGSSYEQY
many,TRBV20-1,SARDRGTWYTEAF
few,TRBV28,ASRKLIRAGELF
.,TRBV12-3/TRBV12-4,ASSLVLNSPLH
few,TRBV5-1,ASNAAGGTDTQY
few,TRBV24-1,ATSDLKRGTIDTQY
.,TRBV11-2,ASSLQSGGSAKNIQY
many,TRBV12-3/TRBV12-4,ASSSGQGHEQY
many,TRBV5-1,ASSLISGSSYNEQF
.,TRBV7-9,ASSPDLVVHVSPLH
.,TRBV14,ASSQVTGPYEQY
few,TRBV29-1,SVGGGAGTDTQY
.,TRBV29-1,SVVPNGAYDEQF
few,TRBV28,ASSAPGGTPYEQY